This T cell receptor beta chain is drawn from a study of blood T cell repertoires in COVID-19 (dated by TCRdb to between 2020 and 2021). For the study in its entirety: Collaborator samples came from the United States, Italy and Spain and covered acute and convalescent phases of COVID-19. The material from the prospective study consisted of cDNA or gDNA derived from T cells, B-cell-depleted T cells, or PBMCs. Subjects who had been exposed to COVID-19, were actively infected with it, or had recovered from it provided the deeply sampled blood TCRbeta repertoires that made up the dataset. The repertoires were released in a freely available public database intended as a resource for research on the immune response to SARS-CoV-2. Samples were obtained from the ongoing ImmuneRACE study (first 160 participants) and from about 1,300 subjects provided by 6 global collaborators. HLA class I and class II types, where available, came from metadata supplied by the sample provider rather than from assay-based typing. The sample metadata nearly always contained a de-identified subject ID, COVID-19 status, age in years and sex. The investigation overall reported the following: The quantity of clinical and demographic metadata differed by source and by participant and was supplied without curation.

Whole blood was collected in K2EDTA tubes by collaborating institutions according to the institutions' own protocols. For TCRbeta analysis, collaborator samples were shipped as frozen whole blood, as isolated PBMCs, or as DNA extracted from either sample type. As encoded in the germline V gene (reference sequence), CDR1 is PRHDT while CDR2 is FYEKMQ. From V the trimming removes 5 bases and from J it removes 2 bases, while the gene matches leave 3 bases of the junction unaccounted for. The cysteine opens and the phenylalanine closes a CDR3 of 14 amino acids. Only the CDR3 region is kept as DNA, spanning 42 bases read in frame from base 1. In regard to this clone: The antigen it binds to is not known. No base quality information exists; no much larger clone differs at one position.

The immunoSEQ Assay, a bias-controlled multiplex PCR, was used to amplify TCRbeta CDR3 regions from genomic DNA. As for how the authors treated the data: Within the assay, amplification of reference gene primers was used to estimate how many nucleated cells each sample contained. To quantify the absolute abundance of each unique TCRbeta CDR3 rearrangement, sequence reads were collapsed and filtered. For each sample, productive Simpson clonality was calculated by taking the square root of Simpson's diversity index across productive rearrangements. TCRdb retrieved this table from immuneACCESS and kept in-frame rearrangements only. Not all clones are present; in checked studies, unresolved V genes account for under half, and no reason is known for the remainder. V, J and clone size were drawn from that table, and D and trimming were deduced from the DNA. The sample contains about 230,000 clones, roughly 80% of them found a single time. The ten most abundant clones make up roughly 8% of the sample.

The source is a woman aged 80 or over with acute or convalescent COVID-19. The V and J segments used are TRBV13 and TRBJ1-2, with 9 bases matching TRBD1. Sequencing was done on a sample of peripheral blood. Here the CDR3 is given as CASSMGTGNYGYTF. At the DNA level, the sequence is TGTGCCAGCAGCATGGGGACAGGGAACTATGGCTACACCTTC.